This is a list of T cell receptor beta chains from one sample in a study of cytomegalovirus exposure and HLA in healthy donors. Clones were sequenced by immunoSEQ multiplex PCR, and TCRdb holds only the in-frame ones, with some missing. The sample carries 150,000 to 200,000 clones, about three quarters recorded once. The sequenced sample was PBMCs. These receptors came from a man in his fifties or sixties in good health and CMV-seropositive. The CDR3 runs from the conserved cysteine through the conserved F or W. The D gene is left open where the match is weak. Size is omitted from some rows. Given values are once, few, many or a class for expanded clones.

size,V,J,D,DNA,CDR3
once,TRBV4-1,TRBJ2-5,TRBD1,TGCGCCAGCAGCCAACCCGGGACAGGGACCAGTGGGGAGACCCAGTACTTC,CASSQPGTGTSGETQYF
.,TRBV27,TRBJ1-1,.,TGTGCCAGCAGTTACGAGGGGAGGTGGACTGAAGCTTTCTTT,CASSYEGRWTEAFF
.,TRBV5-1,TRBJ1-2,.,TGCGCCAGCAGCTTAAACAGCGGGCCCGGCTATGGCTACACCTTC,CASSLNSGPGYGYTF
.,TRBV5-4,TRBJ2-5,.,TGTGCCAGCAGCTTGGAAGGGGGTGTAGTAGGGACCCAGTACTTC,CASSLEGGVVGTQYF
.,TRBV6-5,TRBJ2-1,TRBD2,TGTGCCAGCAGTTACTCCTCGGGAGGGGGCAATGAGCAGTTCTTC,CASSYSSGGGNEQFF
once,TRBV7-2,TRBJ2-1,TRBD1,TGTGCCAGCAGCTCGAGGACAGGGGGCCGGAATGAGCAGTTCTTC,CASSSRTGGRNEQFF
.,TRBV7-2,TRBJ2-5,TRBD1,TGTGCCAGCAGCCCCCCCTGGGCAGGGGGAGAGACCCAGTACTTC,CASSPPWAGGETQYF
.,TRBV30,TRBJ2-2,TRBD1,TGTGCCTGGATGGACAGGGGGACAGGGGAGCTGTTTTTT,CAWMDRGTGELFF
.,TRBV7-9,TRBJ2-5,.,TGTGCCAGCAGCTTAGCTCCAGGGCAAGAGACCCAGTACTTC,CASSLAPGQETQYF
.,TRBV30,TRBJ2-5,.,TGTGCCTGGAGTGTCTGGGGGCGAGGAGAGACCCAGTACTTC,CAWSVWGRGETQYF
.,TRBV7-9,TRBJ1-1,TRBD1,TGTGCCAGCAGCTTAGTCCTACTGACAGGGGGCTACACTGAAGCTTTCTTT,CASSLVLLTGGYTEAFF
.,TRBV29-1,TRBJ2-7,.,TGCAGCGGCGCGAACCTTGACGAGCAGTACTTC,CSGANLDEQYF
.,TRBV28,TRBJ1-6,TRBD1,TGTGCCAGCAGTCCAACCAAGGACAGGGCGCGTTCACCCCTCCACTTT,CASSPTKDRARSPLHF
once,TRBV15,TRBJ1-1,.,TGTGCCACCAGCAGGGGGGACAAAGCTTTCTTT,CATSRGDKAFF
.,TRBV5-4,TRBJ1-1,TRBD1,TGTGCCAGCAGTTCAGGACAGGGGGAGTACACTGAAGCTTTCTTT,CASSSGQGEYTEAFF
.,TRBV4-3,TRBJ2-5,.,TGCGCCAGCAGATATGGACTGGCAACAGGGGAGACCCAGTACTTC,CASRYGLATGETQYF
.,TRBV5-1,TRBJ2-3,.,TGCGCCAGCAGCGAGGGGGGGAGCACAGATACGCAGTATTTT,CASSEGGSTDTQYF
.,TRBV5-6,TRBJ1-2,.,TGTGCCAGCAGCTCTACAGGGCCCGCCCAATATGGCTACACCTTC,CASSSTGPAQYGYTF
once,TRBV5-1,TRBJ2-1,TRBD2,TGCGCCAGCAGCTTGGGGCGCGGGGGGGCCTACAATGAGCAGTTCTTC,CASSLGRGGAYNEQFF
.,TRBV30,TRBJ1-2,TRBD1,TGTGCCTGGAACCCAGGGGGTTACTATGGCTACACCTTC,CAWNPGGYYGYTF
.,TRBV9,TRBJ2-1,.,TGTGCCAGCAGCCCCTTAGGGAGCTCCTACAATGAGCAGTTCTTC,CASSPLGSSYNEQFF
.,TRBV5-1,TRBJ1-5,.,TGCGCCAGCAGCTTGGACAGGAATCAGCCCCAGCATTTT,CASSLDRNQPQHF
.,TRBV10-3,TRBJ2-7,TRBD1,TGTGCCATCAGTGAGTCGAATCCAGACAGGGGCCGCCTATCCTACGAGCAGTACTTC,CAISESNPDRGRLSYEQYF
.,TRBV28,TRBJ2-7,.,TGTGCCAGCAGTTTACAAGGGGTGGGGGCTTACGAGCAGTACTTC,CASSLQGVGAYEQYF
few,TRBV19,TRBJ2-5,.,TGTGCCAGTAGTGACAGTGGCCAAGAGACCCAGTACTTC,CASSDSGQETQYF
.,TRBV18,TRBJ1-2,TRBD1,TGTGCCAGCTCATCGACGACAGGGGCCCTTACTAACTATGGCTACACCTTC,CASSSTTGALTNYGYTF
.,TRBV19,TRBJ1-5,.,TGTGCCAGTAGTATAGGGGACGACAGGAATAGCAATCAGCCCCAGCATTTT,CASSIGDDRNSNQPQHF
.,TRBV29-1,TRBJ1-2,.,TGCAGCGTTGAAGGGGCAGGGAGGGACTATGGCTACACCTTC,CSVEGAGRDYGYTF
.,TRBV4-1,TRBJ1-2,.,TGCGCCAGCTCCTATTCCCCGACAGAGAACTATGGCTACACCTTC,CASSYSPTENYGYTF
.,TRBV7-2,TRBJ1-2,TRBD1,TGTGCCAGCAGCCATCGACAGGGGGCGGGCTATGGCTACACCTTC,CASSHRQGAGYGYTF
.,TRBV10-1,TRBJ1-1,.,TGCGCCAGCAGTGAGTCGACTCTGGCGGGGGCTCAGGACACTGAAGCTTTCTTT,CASSESTLAGAQDTEAFF
.,TRBV9,TRBJ1-2,TRBD1,TGTGCCAGCAGCGAGACAGGGAGTTCTAACTATGGCTACACCTTC,CASSETGSSNYGYTF
many,TRBV5-1,TRBJ1-3,.,TGCGCCAGCAGACTAGGACAGGGAAACACCATATATTTT,CASRLGQGNTIYF
once,TRBV5-1,TRBJ1-1,.,TGCGCCAGCAGCTTGGAGATTTGGCAGAAGAACACTGAAGCTTTCTTT,CASSLEIWQKNTEAFF
once,TRBV5-4,TRBJ2-3,.,TGTGCCAGCAGCATCAACTCCGAGGGAGATACGCAGTATTTT,CASSINSEGDTQYF
.,TRBV7-9,TRBJ2-5,TRBD1,TGTGCCAGCAGCCCGGACAGGAGAAAAGAGACCCAGTACTTC,CASSPDRRKETQYF
few,TRBV2,TRBJ1-3,.,TGTGCCAGCAGTGAGCAGGGGCCTGGAAACACCATATATTTT,CASSEQGPGNTIYF
few,TRBV5-1,TRBJ1-2,.,TGCGCCAGCAGCTTGGAGGGGGACTATGGCTACACCTTC,CASSLEGDYGYTF
.,TRBV5-1,TRBJ1-1,.,TGCGCCAGCAGAACGGGACACGTGAACACTGAAGCTTTCTTT,CASRTGHVNTEAFF
.,TRBV5-4,TRBJ2-2,TRBD2,TGTGCCAGCAGCCGAGGGACTAGCGGATGGACTGAGCTGTTTTTT,CASSRGTSGWTELFF
.,TRBV2,TRBJ1-2,.,TGTGCCAGCAGTGAACGGCGGGGGGTCAACTATGGCTACACCTTC,CASSERRGVNYGYTF
.,TRBV6-6,TRBJ1-2,TRBD1,TGTGCCAGCAGTTACGCACGACAGGGAAACTATGGCTACACCTTC,CASSYARQGNYGYTF
.,TRBV4-1,TRBJ2-1,TRBD1,TGCGCCAGCTCCGCGGACAGGGGACCGTCCAATGAGCAGTTCTTC,CASSADRGPSNEQFF
.,TRBV2,TRBJ1-3,.,TGTGCCATACGGGACTGGGACTCTGGAAACACCATATATTTT,CAIRDWDSGNTIYF
.,TRBV5-1,TRBJ2-5,TRBD2,TGCGCCAGCAGCTCTCCTTTGCTAGCGGGGCAAGAGACCCAGTACTTC,CASSSPLLAGQETQYF
.,TRBV7-2,TRBJ1-1,.,TGTGCCAGCAGCTCCCAGGGGTTGGGGAACACTGAAGCTTTCTTT,CASSSQGLGNTEAFF
.,TRBV10-1,TRBJ1-5,.,TGCGCCAGCAGACCCAGGGATCAGCCCCAGCATTTT,CASRPRDQPQHF
.,TRBV7-9,TRBJ2-1,.,TGTGCCAGCAGTTATTACAATGAGCAGTTCTTC,CASSYYNEQFF
.,TRBV5-1,TRBJ1-4,TRBD1,TGCGCCAGCAGCCCCGTAGGGGGGACAGGGGAAAAACTGTTTTTT,CASSPVGGTGEKLFF
.,TRBV7-2,TRBJ2-1,TRBD1,TGTGCCAGCAGCTTAGCGGTGACAGGGGGCCTTAATGAGCAGTTCTTC,CASSLAVTGGLNEQFF
.,TRBV18,TRBJ2-6,TRBD1,TGTGCCAGCTCACCCCACAGGGGGCGAACTTTGACTGGGGCCAACGTCCTGACTTTC,CASSPHRGRTLTGANVLTF
.,TRBV5-4,TRBJ2-1,TRBD2,TGTGCCAGCAGCTCCCCATTAGCGGGGGATCTAAATGAGCAGTTCTTC,CASSSPLAGDLNEQFF
.,TRBV6-4,TRBJ2-1,.,TGTGCCAGCAGTCCGGGACTCCACAATGAGCAGTTCTTC,CASSPGLHNEQFF
.,TRBV15,TRBJ2-5,TRBD2,TGTGCCACCAGCAGAAGGCGGGGGAACCAAGAGACCCAGTACTTC,CATSRRRGNQETQYF
.,TRBV15,TRBJ1-5,.,TGTGCCACCACGCGGGACTCGGATAGCAATCAGCCCCAGCATTTT,CATTRDSDSNQPQHF